Listed here is a single T cell receptor (beta chain). Its antigen is undetermined. This sample is part of a study of cytomegalovirus exposure and HLA in healthy donors. Study-level information: Among the 300 to 500 donors who were genotyped, about 84% fell in the genetic ancestry cluster that is associated with self-reported Caucasian donors.

Findings and caveats of the study: Researchers reported from a later analysis that most CMV-associated TCR beta chains appeared HLA-restricted. Later work associated roughly 15,000 TCR beta sequences with HLA alleles at 0.05 false discovery rate. Of the V segments, some could not be distinguished, including TRBV6-2 and TRBV6-3, and were excluded.

CDR3 length equals 13 residues. Germline V gene data show CDR1 as MGHRA and CDR2 as YSYEKL. V lost 0 bases and J lost 11, with 11 bases in between. Both 60 Vbeta primers and 13 Jbeta primers went into the PCR. This table comes from immunoSEQ multiplex PCR, and its TCRdb copy is limited to in-frame clones, with some not included. The repertoire includes about 160,000 clones, roughly 80% of them detected once, and about 1.3% sits in the top ten. Sequenced input: PBMCs. This clonotype was obtained from a man aged 30 to 39 in good health and CMV-seronegative. The chain is built from TRBV4-1 and TRBJ1-5; D ambiguous. CDR3 DNA: TGCGCCAGCAGCCAAGAACCAGCGACGGCCCAGCATTTT. Its translation is CASSQEPATAQHF.